Following are 13 T cell receptor beta chains from one sample sequenced in a study of cytomegalovirus exposure and HLA in healthy donors. The PCR was carried out with 60 Vbeta primers and 13 Jbeta primers. The protocol was immunoSEQ multiplex PCR, while the TCRdb copy is restricted to in-frame clones and leaves out a portion. Here the sample spans 200,000 to 250,000 clones, about 89% being singletons. Sequencing was carried out using PBMCs. All receptors derive from a woman aged 18-30 years in good health and CMV-seronegative.

This clone was found once. This chain links TRBV7-9 with TRBJ2-7; maybe TRBD2 (7 bases). V lost 1 base, J lost 2 bases, and 15 bases lay in between. Germline CDR1 and CDR2: SEHNR and FQNEAQ (reference sequence). CDR3 size: 16 residues. CDR3 bases: TGTGCCAGCAGCTTAGAGGGGGGGCAGGTACCCTACGAGCAGTACTTC. It encodes CASSLEGGQVPYEQYF. Drawing the rest from reference TRBV7-9 and TRBJ2-7, the complete variable domain is DTGVSQNPRHKITKRGQNVTFRCDPISEHNRLYWYRQTLGQGPEFLTYFQNEAQLEKSRLLSDRFSAERPKGSFSTLEIQRTEQGDSAMYLCASSLEGGQVPYEQYFGPGTRLTVT.

The chain couples TRBV28 to TRBJ2-3; 11 bases align to TRBD1. CDR3 size: 19 residues. The trim removed 3 bases at V and 7 bases at J, leaving 18 bases unmatched. Germline V lookup: CDR1 MDHEN, CDR2 SYDVKM. The CDR3 DNA follows: TGTGCCAGCAGTTTCGAGCGTTTCGGGACAGGGGGTAGAATAAATACGCAGTATTTT. This translates into CASSFERFGTGGRINTQYF.

The chain is built from TRBV5-6 and TRBJ2-1; maybe TRBD1 (6 bases). The length of the CDR3 is 17 residues. Germline CDR1 and CDR2: SGHDT and YYEEEE. The V and J ends lost 3 bases and 0 bases respectively, with 16 bases between them. The CDR3 DNA sequence: TGTGCCAGCAGCTGGGACAAATTTATAGGCTCCTACAATGAGCAGTTCTTC. Translating it yields CASSWDKFIGSYNEQFF.

This clone is a singleton in its sample. This chain uses TRBV19 with TRBJ1-2; perhaps TRBD1 as D (6 bases). Germline-derived CDR1 and CDR2 are LNHDA and SQIVND (reference sequence). The CDR3 totals 15 residues. The V and J ends lost 2 bases and 6 bases respectively, with 16 bases between them. The DNA for the CDR3 is TGTGCCAGTAGTATAATGAGGGGGGGGTCGGATGGCTACACCTTC. Protein: CASSIMRGGSDGYTF. Combining the CDR3 with reference TRBV19 and TRBJ1-2 gives the whole variable domain DGGITQSPKYLFRKEGQNVTLSCEQNLNHDAMYWYRQDPGQGLRLIYYSQIVNDFQKGDIAEGYSVSREKKESFPLTVTSAQKNPTAFYLCASSIMRGGSDGYTFGSGTRLTVV.

This chain links TRBV6-6 with TRBJ2-5, with 9 nucleotides matching TRBD2. With 7 bases clipped from V and 7 bases from J, the junction kept 10 bases outside the gene matches. Germline V gives CDR1 MNHNY, CDR2 SVGAGI (reference sequence). The CDR3 sequence is 14 residues long. In nucleotides, the CDR3 is TGTGCCAGCACCAATTGGGGGCGGGAGGGGACCCAGTACTTC. Translation gives CASTNWGREGTQYF.

The chain employs TRBV7-8 and TRBJ2-5, with 8 bases that match TRBD1. V lost 5 bases, J lost 3 bases, and 2 bases stayed unmatched. Per the germline V gene, CDR1 is SGHVS and CDR2 is FQNEAQ. This CDR3 is built from 13 residues. DNA of the CDR3: TGTGCCAGCAGCGGACAGGGAAAAGAGACCCAGTACTTC. It translates to CASSGQGKETQYF. The full variable domain, in which reference TRBV7-8 and TRBJ2-5 provide the parts outside the CDR3, is GAGVSQSPRYKVAKRGQDVALRCDPISGHVSLFWYQQALGQGPEFLTYFQNEAQLDKSGLPSDRFFAERPEGSVSTLKIQRTQQEDSAVYLCASSGQGKETQYFGPGTRLLVL.

The genes are TRBV7-9 and TRBJ2-4; 10 bases fit TRBD1. After removal of 7 bases from V and 0 bases from J, the junction contained 15 bases not matched to a gene. The germline V gene has CDR1 SEHNR and CDR2 FQNEAQ (reference sequence). CDR3 length: 19 amino acids. Written as DNA, the CDR3 is TGTGCCAGCACCCCACGGAGGACAGGGGGTTCTATAGCCAAAAACATTCAGTACTTC. This codes for CASTPRRTGGSIAKNIQYF.

This sequence joins TRBV30 and TRBJ2-5, with D uncertain. CDR3 length: 14 residues. V lost 4 bases and J 4 bases, leaving 16 bases between the germline ends. In germline, CDR1 is GTSNPN, CDR2 SVGIG (reference sequence). CDR3 bases: TGTGCCTGGACCCCAACTGGGCACGCAGAGACCCAGTACTTC. As protein: CAWTPTGHAETQYF.

The chain recombines TRBV4-2 with TRBJ1-2; D is perhaps TRBD1 (5 bases). The CDR3 consists of 17 residues. Germline V lookup: CDR1 LGHNA, CDR2 YNFKEQ. Between the trimmed V and J ends, which lost 0 bases and 8 bases, there was a span of 22 bases. CDR3 protein: CASSQELMTSGRRGYTF. The CDR3, as DNA: TGTGCCAGCAGCCAAGAACTTATGACTTCAGGGCGTCGGGGCTACACCTTC.

The chain combines TRBV5-1 with TRBJ2-7; D ambiguous. The V gene lost 0 bases and the J gene lost 4 bases, with 11 bases spanning the gap. The CDR3 length is 14 residues. Germline CDR1 SGHRS, CDR2 YFSETQ. The CDR3, as DNA: TGCGCCAGCAGCTTGGGGTTCCAACTGTACGAGCAGTACTTC. The encoded protein is CASSLGFQLYEQYF.

This rearrangement joins TRBV4-2 to TRBJ1-5; a possible D gene is TRBD1 (5 bases). In germline, CDR1 is LGHNA, CDR2 YNFKEQ. V was clipped by 0 bases and J by 7 bases, with 7 bases between them. The length of the CDR3 is 13 residues. Here the CDR3 DNA reads TGTGCCAGCAGCCAAGACCAGGGACAGCCCCAGCATTTT. Residues: CASSQDQGQPQHF.

V gene TRBV11-3 combines with J gene TRBJ2-5; 9 nucleotides agree with TRBD2. V gave up 7 bases and J gave up 3 bases; unmatched junction bases: 3. CDR1 and CDR2 from the germline V gene are SGHNT and YENEEA. This CDR3 contains 13 residues. CDR3 nucleotide sequence: TGTGCCAGCACGCAGCGGGGGGAAGAGACCCAGTACTTC. It specifies CASTQRGEETQYF.

The chain joins TRBV5-1 to TRBJ2-7; unclear D gene. V was pared by 0 bases and J by 3 bases, with 10 bases between. This CDR3 has 14 amino acids. Per germline, CDR1 SGHRS and CDR2 YFSETQ. Written as DNA, the CDR3 is TGCGCCAGCAGCTTGGTTGCCGGAGACTACGAGCAGTACTTC. It specifies CASSLVAGDYEQYF.